The 4 T cell receptor beta chains below come from one sample, sequenced in a study of shared clonotypes between healthy human individuals. Method: immunoSEQ multiplex PCR; TCRdb's copy keeps in-frame clones and lacks some. The sample includes around 1.4 million clones, roughly 98.5% of them seen just once. Specimen: naive CD4+ T cells sorted from blood. Subset in this sample: CD45RA+ positively selected. These receptor sequences come from a man aged 25-45 years in good health.

This chain uses TRBV6-5 with TRBJ1-3; possible D gene TRBD1, 5 bases. The length of the CDR3 is 16 residues. Germline-derived CDR1 and CDR2 are MNHEY and SVGAGI. Trimming removed 0 bases at V and 0 bases at J, with 9 bases between. Written as DNA, the CDR3 is TGTGCCAGCAGTTACTCGGGGCGTCTCTCTGGAAACACCATATATTTT. Translated: CASSYSGRLSGNTIYF.

This chain links TRBV5-1 with TRBJ2-5; 7 bases fit TRBD1. The CDR3 runs to 14 residues. The germline gives CDR1 SGHRS, CDR2 YFSETQ. After removal of 4 bases from V and 1 base from J, the junction contained 4 bases not matched to a gene. The CDR3 coding sequence is TGCGCCAGCAGCCCAAAGGGGGCCCAAGAGACCCAGTACTTC. Translated, it gives CASSPKGAQETQYF. Filled out from reference TRBV5-1 and TRBJ2-5, the complete variable domain reads KAGVTQTPRYLIKTRGQQVTLSCSPISGHRSVSWYQQTPGQGLQFLFEYFSETQRNKGNFPGRFSGRQFSNSRSEMNVSTLELGDSALYLCASSPKGAQETQYFGPGTRLLVL.

V gene TRBV4-3 combines with J gene TRBJ1-2; no clear D. The CDR3 spans 14 residues. Looked up from germline, CDR1 is LGHNA and CDR2 is YSLEER. Deletions cut 4 bases from V and 2 bases from J, with 11 bases between. In nucleotides, the CDR3 is TGCGCCAGCAGCCTTTCTTCGGGCAACTATGGCTACACCTTC. Protein: CASSLSSGNYGYTF.

The CDR3 nucleotides read TGTGCCAGCAGTTTAGGTGGCGGGGAAGAGACCCAGTACTTC. Protein product: CASSLGGGEETQYF. This chain joins TRBV28 and TRBJ2-5; TRBD2 might be the D (6 bases). Trimming stripped 2 bases from V and 3 bases from J, with 10 bases between. From germline, CDR1 is MDHEN and CDR2 SYDVKM. CDR3 size: 14 residues.